The 18 T cell receptor beta chains listed next were all sequenced from one sample in a study of cytomegalovirus exposure and HLA in healthy donors. The protocol was immunoSEQ multiplex PCR, while the TCRdb copy is restricted to in-frame clones and leaves out a portion. Among 150,000 to 200,000 clones listed, roughly 82% were seen once. Sequenced sample: PBMCs. The receptors were sampled from a man between 18 and 29 years old in good health and CMV-seropositive.

The J gene is TRBJ2-7, the V gene TRBV30; a possible D gene is TRBD2 (5 bases). This CDR3 contains 14 residues. V lost 0 bases to trimming and J lost 2 bases, with 11 bases between them. In germline, CDR1 is GTSNPN, CDR2 SVGIG (reference sequence). DNA of the CDR3: TGTGCCTGGAGTGTCGCCCTCGGGGCCTACGAGCAGTACTTC. Translation: CAWSVALGAYEQYF.

V is TRBV7-9 and J is TRBJ2-5; 9 positions match TRBD1. The CDR3 has 15 amino acids. V lost 5 bases, J lost 1 base, and 5 bases stayed unmatched. Germline V gene data show CDR1 as SEHNR and CDR2 as FQNEAQ (reference sequence). This CDR3 reads CASSHRDRVQETQYF. The CDR3 DNA reads TGTGCCAGCAGCCACCGGGACAGGGTCCAAGAGACCCAGTACTTC.

The chain employs TRBV4-3 and TRBJ2-1, with 7 bases matching TRBD1. The CDR3 has 12 residues. The junction had 3 bases not matched to a gene; V was cut back by 4 bases and J by 9 bases. Per germline, CDR1 LGHNA and CDR2 YSLEER. The CDR3 loop reads CASSLTGVEQFF. DNA of the CDR3: TGCGCCAGCAGCCTTACAGGGGTTGAGCAGTTCTTC.

As DNA, the CDR3 is TGTGCCAGCAGCCAAGGACTAGCAGCCTACGAGCAGTACTTC. Protein product: CASSQGLAAYEQYF. The chain combines TRBV5-6 with TRBJ2-7; the match to TRBD2 covers 8 bases. Trimming cost V 4 bases and J 2 bases; bases outside gene matches: 5. Germline V gene data show CDR1 as SGHDT and CDR2 as YYEEEE. The CDR3 sequence is 14 residues long.

The chain combines TRBV20-1 with TRBJ2-3, with TRBD2 matching over 9 bases. The germline CDR1 and CDR2 sequences are DFQATT and SNEGSKA (reference sequence). The V segment lost 4 bases and the J segment 14 bases; nucleotides outside the gene matches: 1. This CDR3 is built from 9 residues. The CDR3 reads CSAISGRYF. The CDR3 DNA reads as TGCAGTGCTATTAGCGGGAGGTATTTT.

The gene calls are TRBV5-4 and TRBJ2-7; a weak D match, TRBD2 (6 bases). The germline V gene encodes CDR1 SGHNT and CDR2 YYREEE (reference sequence). V was pared by 6 bases and J by 5 bases, with 15 bases between. The CDR3 is 13 amino acids. This CDR3 is CASTPGRRNEQYF. In DNA, the CDR3 is TGTGCCAGCACCCCGGGGAGGCGGAACGAGCAGTACTTC.

This clone was recorded many times. This chain links TRBV5-4 with TRBJ2-5; 9 bases agree with TRBD1. This CDR3 region has 14 residues. V was pared by 2 bases and J by 5 bases, with 4 bases of the junction left unmatched. Germline CDR1 SGHNT, CDR2 YYREEE (reference sequence). The CDR3 here is CASSFPGTGETQYF. CDR3 coding DNA: TGTGCCAGCAGCTTTCCCGGGACAGGGGAGACCCAGTACTTC. The whole variable domain, remainder taken from reference TRBV5-4 and TRBJ2-5, is ETGVTQSPTHLIKTRGQQVTLRCSSQSGHNTVSWYQQALGQGPQFIFQYYREEENGRGNFPPRFSGLQFPNYSSELNVNALELDDSALYLCASSFPGTGETQYFGPGTRLLVL.

This clone was seen just once. The chain couples TRBV2 to TRBJ2-5; the match to TRBD2 covers 7 bases. Germline assignment: CDR1 SNHLY and CDR2 FYNNEI. The CDR3 is made up of 15 amino acids. The junction had 7 bases not matched to a gene; V was cut back by 4 bases and J by 2 bases. The CDR3 reads CASSGPSGVQETQYF. In DNA form, the CDR3 reads TGTGCCAGCAGTGGGCCTAGCGGAGTTCAAGAGACCCAGTACTTC.

This sequence joins TRBV7-3 and TRBJ2-1; the match to TRBD2 covers 7 bases. After removal of 5 bases from V and 0 bases from J, the junction contained 7 bases not matched to a gene. The length of the CDR3 is 16 residues. The germline V gene encodes CDR1 SGHTA and CDR2 FQGTGA. CDR3 sequence reads: CASSPPGGNSYNEQFF. Written as DNA, the CDR3 is TGTGCCAGCAGCCCGCCGGGGGGTAACTCCTACAATGAGCAGTTCTTC.

The rearrangement uses TRBV2 and TRBJ2-7, with 9 bases lining up with TRBD1. CDR1 SNHLY and CDR2 FYNNEI come from the germline V gene. V lost 4 bases, J lost 5 bases, and 3 bases stayed unmatched. This CDR3 has 13 residues. CDR3 coding DNA: TGTGCCAGCAGTGTGAACAGGGGGCACGAGCAGTACTTC. Protein sequence: CASSVNRGHEQYF.

V is TRBV5-1 and J is TRBJ2-3, with TRBD2 matching 14 bases. Trimming removed 4 bases from V and 4 bases from J; junction bases left unmatched: 5. In germline, CDR1 is SGHRS, CDR2 YFSETQ. This CDR3 contains 16 residues. CDR3 residues: CASSTGLAGGPDTQYF. CDR3 DNA: TGCGCCAGCAGCACCGGACTAGCGGGAGGTCCAGATACGCAGTATTTT.

The chain is built from TRBV4-3 and TRBJ1-3; perhaps TRBD1 as D (5 bases). This CDR3 comprises 14 residues. CDR1 LGHNA and CDR2 YSLEER come from the germline V gene. Trimming cost V 4 bases and J 7 bases, with 14 bases left between them. The CDR3 spells CASSPVSRANTIYF. The CDR3 nucleotides read TGCGCCAGCAGCCCCGTGAGCAGGGCTAACACCATATATTTT.

The rearrangement joins TRBV2 to TRBJ2-5; 9 bases agree with TRBD1. There are 15 residues in the CDR3. The V gene's germline CDR1 is SNHLY and CDR2 FYNNEI. V lost 7 bases to trimming and J lost 5 bases; unmatched junction nucleotides: 11. As DNA, the CDR3 is TGTGCCAGCACTAGACAGGGGGTGGACGGGGAGACCCAGTACTTC. Amino acids: CASTRQGVDGETQYF.

This clone was counted once. The chain uses TRBV9 and TRBJ2-7; D is possibly TRBD1 (7 bases). V lost 0 bases to trimming and J lost 1 base, with 11 bases between them. CDR1 and CDR2 from the germline V gene are SGDLS and YYNGEE. CDR3 length: 15 amino acids. CDR3 sequence (DNA): TGTGCCAGCAGCGTAGGGCCAGGGGGGTCCTACGAGCAGTACTTC. It is translated as CASSVGPGGSYEQYF.

The genes are TRBV6-4 and TRBJ1-5, with a tentative D call TRBD1 (5 bases). The germline CDR1 and CDR2 sequences are MRHNA and SNTAGT. The V and J ends lost 2 bases and 6 bases respectively, with 5 bases between them. The CDR3 is 12 residues long. CDR3 DNA sequence: TGTGCCAGCAGTGACAGGGGTCAGCCCCAGCATTTT. Protein product: CASSDRGQPQHF.

The gene calls are TRBV27 and TRBJ2-1; maybe TRBD1 (6 bases). Trimming pared 5 bases from V and 2 bases from J, leaving 13 bases between. The germline gives CDR1 MNHEY, CDR2 SMNVEV (reference sequence). This CDR3 spans 15 amino acids. The CDR3 spells CASSRQAYTYNEQFF. CDR3 coding DNA: TGTGCCAGCAGTCGACAGGCTTATACCTACAATGAGCAGTTCTTC.

J is TRBJ2-3 and V is TRBV30; D is perhaps TRBD1 (5 bases). The germline gives CDR1 GTSNPN, CDR2 SVGIG (reference sequence). This CDR3 is built from 14 residues. V lost 1 base and J 3 bases, leaving 11 bases between the germline ends. CDR3: CAWSGGWGTDTQYF. CDR3 sequence (DNA): TGTGCCTGGAGTGGGGGCTGGGGAACAGATACGCAGTATTTT.

As to this clone: Other DNA variants within this sample encode the same CDR3. This chain connects TRBV7-2 to TRBJ1-5; D ambiguous. This CDR3 region has 15 residues. Germline loops: CDR1 SGHTA, CDR2 FQGNSA. V lost 1 base to trimming and J lost 2 bases, with 9 bases between them. CDR3 amino acids: CASSLGGLGNQPQHF. The CDR3 nucleotides read TGTGCCAGCAGCTTAGGAGGGTTGGGCAATCAGCCCCAGCATTTT.